The clone carrying this TCR beta chain was counted a few times. The sample originates from a study of spatial heterogeneity in lung cancer. Study-level information: More than 8.5 raw reads, on average, carried each unique TCR and UMI combination.

The time point denotes: sample taken at primary tumor resection. The donor group consisted of around 66 patients who had untreated, early-stage non-small cell lung cancer. Unsorted whole RNA samples from tumor, nontumor lung or frozen PBMC were sequenced. With 0 bases removed from V and 2 bases from J, the gap between germline ends came to 8 bases. The CDR3 consists of 15 residues. Germline V CDR1 and CDR2: MNHEY, SMNVEV (reference sequence). Unique molecular identifiers, one per molecule, were present on every TCR cDNA molecule. Using its own MiXCR run on the 5' RACE reads, TCRdb lists one record per CDR3 protein. The sample lists 60,000 to 90,000 distinct CDR3 sequences; roughly 8% were seen once.

The sequencing used PBMCs, collected at surgery. The sequence was collected from a male donor with early-stage non-small cell lung cancer. The chain has TRBV27 and TRBJ2-1; a weak D match, TRBD2 (6 bases). CDR3 DNA sequence: TGTGCCAGCAGTTTATCTAGCGGAGCCTACAATGAGCAGTTCTTC. Translating gives CASSLSSGAYNEQFF.